This TCR beta chain was retrieved from a study of blood T cell repertoires in COVID-19. From germline, CDR1 is LNHDA and CDR2 SQIVND (reference sequence). The CDR3 spans 14 residues. V was shortened by 1 base and J by 0 bases, with 6 bases between the two germline ends. Assay: immunoSEQ multiplex PCR; the TCRdb copy retains only in-frame clones and omits some. The data hold roughly 380,000 clones, with roughly nine tenths observed a single time. What was sequenced was peripheral blood. This TCR came from a woman aged 55 to 70 with COVID-19, enrolled during active disease. The rearrangement joins TRBV19 to TRBJ1-2; D is undetermined. CDR3 residues: CASSIAGTNYGYTF. In nucleotides, the CDR3 is TGTGCCAGTAGTATAGCCGGGACTAACTATGGCTACACCTTC. Complete variable domain (other parts from reference TRBV19 and TRBJ1-2): DGGITQSPKYLFRKEGQNVTLSCEQNLNHDAMYWYRQDPGQGLRLIYYSQIVNDFQKGDIAEGYSVSREKKESFPLTVTSAQKNPTAFYLCASSIAGTNYGYTFGSGTRLTVV.